These T cell receptor beta chains were read from a single sample in a study of blood T cell repertoires in COVID-19. Only in-frame clones appear in the TCRdb table, and some are missing; sequencing was by immunoSEQ multiplex PCR. This sample yields approximately 140,000 clones, of which about 90% are seen a single time; under 4.5% belongs to the top ten. The sequencing sample was made of PBMCs or T cells enriched from blood (not recorded which). These receptors were obtained from a woman in her thirties or forties who had been exposed to COVID-19. The CDR3 runs from the conserved cysteine through the conserved F or W. D genes are given only for firm matches.

d_gene | j_gene | v_gene | CDR3aa | CDR3nt
NA | TRBJ1-1 | TRBV28 | CASSLRQTEAFF | TGTGCCAGCAGTCTCAGACAGACTGAAGCTTTCTTT
TRBD1 | TRBJ1-5 | TRBV5-1 | CASSPGDRGGNQPQHF | TGCGCCAGCAGCCCAGGAGACAGGGGAGGAAATCAGCCCCAGCATTTT
NA | TRBJ2-1 | TRBV7-8 | CASSSPLLGALFNEQFF | TGTGCCAGCAGCTCGCCCCTCCTGGGCGCACTTTTCAATGAGCAGTTCTTC
NA | TRBJ2-3 | TRBV5-1 | CASSLARQSGTDTQYF | TGCGCCAGCAGCTTGGCCCGACAGTCCGGCACAGATACGCAGTATTTT
TRBD1 | TRBJ1-1 | TRBV7-8 | CASSSRVAGGKTEAFF | TGTGCCAGCAGCTCCCGTGTGGCAGGGGGAAAGACTGAAGCTTTCTTT
NA | TRBJ1-1 | TRBV28 | CASIKYTGVLTEAFF | TGTGCCAGCATCAAATATACAGGAGTCCTCACTGAAGCTTTCTTT
NA | TRBJ1-1 | TRBV6-5 | CASSSRTVRPEAFF | TGTGCCAGCAGTTCCAGGACAGTCCGGCCTGAAGCTTTCTTT
TRBD2 | TRBJ2-1 | TRBV7-3 | CASSFRLGLADEQFF | TGTGCCAGCAGCTTCCGACTCGGACTAGCGGATGAGCAGTTCTTC
TRBD2 | TRBJ2-1 | TRBV6-4 | CASSDSGGGSYNEQFF | TGTGCCAGCAGTGACTCCGGCGGGGGCTCCTACAATGAGCAGTTCTTC
NA | TRBJ1-2 | TRBV7-8 | CASSLGGGGGYTF | TGTGCCAGCAGCTTAGGAGGGGGTGGTGGCTACACCTTC
TRBD1 | TRBJ2-1 | TRBV28 | CASSWKTGGAGNEQFF | TGTGCCAGCAGTTGGAAGACAGGGGGCGCGGGGAATGAGCAGTTCTTC
NA | TRBJ1-6 | TRBV2 | CASTQRSSYNSPLHF | TGTGCCAGCACCCAGCGGAGCTCCTATAATTCACCCCTCCACTTT
NA | TRBJ1-5 | TRBV7-9 | CASSRTVNQPQHF | TGTGCCAGCAGCCGGACAGTAAATCAGCCCCAGCATTTT
TRBD1 | TRBJ1-2 | TRBV5-4 | CASNLPGTGGGYTF | TGTGCCAGCAACTTACCCGGGACAGGGGGTGGCTACACCTTC
TRBD2 | TRBJ2-1 | TRBV2 | CASRGSGGAMNEQFF | TGTGCCAGCAGGGGTAGCGGGGGGGCGATGAATGAGCAGTTCTTC